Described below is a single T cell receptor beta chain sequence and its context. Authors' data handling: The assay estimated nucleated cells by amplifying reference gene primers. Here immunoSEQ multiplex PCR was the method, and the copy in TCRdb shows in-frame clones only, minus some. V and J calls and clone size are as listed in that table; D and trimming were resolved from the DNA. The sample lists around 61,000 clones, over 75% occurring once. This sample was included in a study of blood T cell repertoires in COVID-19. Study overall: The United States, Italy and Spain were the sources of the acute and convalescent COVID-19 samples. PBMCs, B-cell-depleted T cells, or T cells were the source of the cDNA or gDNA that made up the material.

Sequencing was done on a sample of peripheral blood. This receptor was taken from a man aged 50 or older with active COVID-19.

CDR3 bases: TGTGCCTGGAGTCCTGACAAGGAGGGCGAAAAACTGTTTTTT. This codes for CAWSPDKEGEKLFF. This sequence joins TRBV30 and TRBJ1-4; D not certain. CDR3 length: 14 amino acids. In germline, CDR1 is GTSNPN, CDR2 SVGIG (reference sequence). Trimming removed 2 bases from V and 8 bases from J, with 15 bases in between. Filled out from reference TRBV30 and TRBJ1-4, the complete variable domain reads SQTIHQWPATLVQPVGSPLSLECTVEGTSNPNLYWYRQAAGRGLQLLFYSVGIGQISSEVPQNLSASRPQDRQFILSSKKLLLSDSGFYLCAWSPDKEGEKLFFGSGTQLSVL.